This T cell receptor beta chain is from a study of cytomegalovirus exposure and HLA in healthy donors (dated by TCRdb to 2015 to 2018). In terms of the full investigation: According to an earlier analysis of several hundred of the donors, about 179 million T cells yielded roughly 100 million unique TCR beta sequences and 276 Gb of sequence data. Around 320 gigabases of sequencing data and 70 million to 100 million unique TCR sequences were included in an early release covering several hundred HLA-typed donors. The genetic ancestry cluster associated with self-reported Caucasian donors included about 81% of the roughly 380 genotyped donors. The aim of the study was to test whether cataloging public T cell receptors could identify signatures of past pathogen exposure. Using immunosequencing, the study profiled T cell repertoires from 500 to 800 subjects and related those repertoires to cytomegalovirus serostatus. Along with the approximately 650-subject first cohort, a separate validation cohort of 120 different subjects was used. The study combined high-throughput TCR immunosequencing, statistical association of individual TCRs with disease status, and machine learning to predict cytomegalovirus infection status. A later analysis re-analyzed previously published TCR beta repertoires from 600 to 850 donors and added high-resolution HLA genotyping to study TCR occurrence patterns. Rather than using new phenotypic data, the later analysis identified candidate immune exposures from TCR beta sequences and from how often those sequences occurred across donors. An earlier analysis of roughly 580 of the donors used high-throughput TCR beta sequencing to judge whether each TCR beta V gene segment behaved as functional or pseudogenic. Donor age, sex, ethnicity and CMV serostatus were compiled together with the repertoire data. In a later genetic analysis, genome-wide SNP genotypes for about three fifths of the roughly 670 donors were used, and that subset was treated as a discovery cohort. Every discovery cohort repertoire had been produced on one sequencing platform. Class I and class II HLA loci were covered by the typing at four-digit resolution. The number of donors typed differed by locus, with about 620-630 for A, B, C, DRB1 and DQB1, approximately 500 for DQA1, 606 for DPA1, and roughly 450 for DPB1. About five DR-DQ haplotypes were treated as single units for association and clustering because of strong linkage in the cohort. Among about 370 genotyped donors of the cohort, an average of approximately 200,000 unique TCR beta nucleotide sequences was sequenced per donor, of which roughly 17% were non-productive. Here is what the overall study found, with its caveats: Several of the top co-occurrence clusters appeared to be linked to parvovirus B19, influenza, CMV and Epstein-Barr virus, according to a later analysis. CMV serostatus was the only immune exposure information available for the cohort. It was suggested by the authors that the approach could potentially be generalized to other disease states and immunological phenotypes. A few of the identified cytomegalovirus-associated TCR beta chains were confirmed in vitro to be specific for cytomegalovirus antigens. The presence/absence analyses assumed that sequencing depth was roughly uniform across donors, and that assumption may not be true. In an earlier analysis of fewer than 750 of the donors, most TCR beta V segments were observed in productive rearrangements about 90% or about 30% of the time, broadly matching IMGT annotations. Because counts were too low, seventeen rarely observed V segments, including chromosome 9 orphons, were excluded from the earlier analysis of under 650 of the donors. In a later analysis, HLA-associated TCR beta chains showed more clonal expansion and lower generation probabilities than non-associated chains that were equally common. A later analysis associated around 16,000 TCR beta sequences with specific HLA alleles at a false discovery rate of 0.05. Correlated functional status among segregating V segments might be attributable to linkage disequilibrium, but an unknown experimental factor could not be ruled out. When HLA alleles, especially DR and DQ, strongly co-occurred, attributing TCR associations to individual alleles was difficult. A further reported finding was that TCR beta sequences accurately predicted the HLA-A and HLA-B alleles for most subjects in the first cohort. An association between a missense DCLRE1C variant and V-gene and J-gene trimming of TCR beta chains was found in a later genetic analysis and replicated in an independent cohort. A later genetic analysis reported fewer N-insertions in productive TCRs among donors in an Asian-associated ancestry cluster than the approximately 700-donor mean. According to a later analysis, most CMV-associated TCR beta chains appeared to be HLA-restricted, and the HLA associations seemed to be driven largely by CMV exposure. In the study, around 150 TCR beta chains were listed as associated with cytomegalovirus. The 87-base-pair reads could not distinguish some IMGT-functional V segments, including TRBV6-2 and TRBV6-3, so those segments were excluded. The sequencing pipeline was judged likely to have produced a cluster of highly shared sequence variants as a technical artifact. Because HLA typing was unavailable for some donors at each locus, only the typed subset was used in association tests. Cytomegalovirus status was reported to be diagnosed by the classifier with high specificity and sensitivity in both the original and validation cohorts. The cohort was sequenced for TCR beta chains only, and without alpha or paired-chain data the features that could be detected were limited. While some public TCRs were present in many individuals, most TCR sequences turned up only very rarely across donors. In a later analysis, TCR association rates were found to vary across HLA loci, with the most associated TCRs seen for DRB1 alleles and the fewest for HLA-C alleles.

The table lists this clone with a few counts. No cognate antigen has been identified for it. Base qualities are not recorded, but no much larger clone differs from it by a single base. The receptor library was made with the immunoSEQ multiplex PCR assay. For the multiplex PCR, a mixture combining 60 forward primers for TCR Vbeta segments and 13 reverse primers for TCR Jbeta segments was used. A multiplex PCR assay on genomic DNA amplified the CDR3 region of rearranged TCR beta genes. The amplified TCR beta libraries were sequenced on the Illumina HiSeq System as 87-base-pair reads. Per the source publication's procedure: A later analysis tallied roughly 78 million unique TCR beta chains across the approximately 670 repertoires, and some 12 million of those chains were shared by two or more donors. A nearest-neighbor algorithm error-corrected the raw reads and collapsed the reads into unique sequences, merging closely related sequences to remove PCR and sequencing errors. CDR3 sequences were aligned to IMGT reference sequences to assign V, D and J gene segments. For a sequence to be retained, a match of at least six nucleotides to both a V gene segment and a J gene segment was required. A rearrangement counted as productive if the CDR3 had no stop codons and remained in frame with V and J, and every other rearrangement counted as non-productive. CDR3 was defined by IMGT convention, running from the second conserved V-encoded cysteine to the conserved J-encoded phenylalanine. The earlier analysis of about 590 of the donors excluded sequences that lacked an unambiguous match to a single V gene segment. An earlier analysis of several hundred of the donors called V segments functional above 56.7% productive rearrangements and segregating when the between-donor standard deviation exceeded 5%. A statistical classification framework was built for diagnosing cytomegalovirus status from the catalog of TCR beta chain sequences. In a later analysis, TCR nucleotide sequences were compared against IMGT/GENE-DB human TR gene sequences so that V and J genes could be assigned. In a later analysis, CDR3 sequences and most-parsimonious VDJ recombination scenarios were assigned using the TCRdist pipeline. A later analysis defined each TCR beta chain by its CDR3 amino acid sequence plus V-gene family, and excluded reads lacking a unique V-gene family. A later analysis removed 592 highly shared, low-generation-probability nucleotide sequences to deal with suspected cross-contamination and a sequencing artifact. In a later analysis, a clonal expansion index was calculated for each public chain from normalized within-repertoire ranks of inferred template counts. In a later analysis, generation probabilities were computed with a VDJ recombination model fitted to out-of-frame rearrangements, and the resulting probabilities were checked against IGoR. A later analysis scored TCR-TCR, TCR-HLA and TCR-CMV co-occurrence with hypergeometric tests, applying a repertoire-size bias correction to TCR pairs. A later analysis estimated false discovery rates by permuting HLA or CMV assignments 20 times. In a later analysis, co-occurring TCRs were grouped using DBSCAN, and TCRdist sequence similarity was added for clustering within HLA-allele-positive subsets. Co-occurrence clustering excluded repertoires with fewer than 30,000 or more than 120,000 public chains, plus five with anomalous nucleotide sharing. As stored in TCRdb, this immuneACCESS dataset retains in-frame rearrangements with V and J assigned. A fraction of the clones does not appear; measured against another copy, unresolved V genes explain less than half of the discrepancy, and the remainder lacks a known reason. V and J calls and clone size are copied from that table; D and trimming were computed from the DNA. The sample contains under 200,000 clones, about 12% of them found a single time. The top ten clonotypes cover approximately 8.4% of the sample.

The CDR1 and CDR2 encoded by the germline V gene are KGHSY and FQNENV. Counted from cysteine to phenylalanine, this CDR3 has 14 amino acids. Only the CDR3 part of the read is kept: 42 bases, read in frame from the first base. The V end gives up 3 bases and the J end 6 bases, leaving 3 bases in the junction not matched to a gene. In total, approximately 700 healthy bone marrow donors made up the cohort. At the time of sampling, all cohort members were nominally healthy, though unrecorded immune exposures were likely present. The donor tested CMV seropositive, placing the donor among the 289 seropositive members of the cohort. Each donor provided a peripheral blood sample, and peripheral blood mononuclear cells were used for TCR beta sequencing. The Qiagen DNeasy Blood Extraction Kit was used to extract genomic DNA from the blood cell samples.

The specimen was PBMCs. The TCR comes from a man aged 50 to 60 in good health and CMV-seropositive. The V and J genes are TRBV16 and TRBJ2-2, and 8 bases in between align with TRBD1. The CDR3 reads as follows: CASSHETGAGELFF. The bases are TGTGCCAGCAGCCATGAGACAGGGGCCGGGGAGCTGTTTTTT.